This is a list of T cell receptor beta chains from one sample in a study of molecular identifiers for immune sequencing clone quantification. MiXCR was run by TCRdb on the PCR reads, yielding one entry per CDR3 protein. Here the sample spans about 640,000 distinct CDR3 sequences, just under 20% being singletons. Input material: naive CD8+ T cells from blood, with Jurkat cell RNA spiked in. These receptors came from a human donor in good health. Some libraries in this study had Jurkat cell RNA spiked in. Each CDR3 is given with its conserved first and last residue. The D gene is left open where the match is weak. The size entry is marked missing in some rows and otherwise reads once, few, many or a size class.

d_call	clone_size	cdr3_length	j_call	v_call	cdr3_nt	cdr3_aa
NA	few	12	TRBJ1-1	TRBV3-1	TGTGCCAGCAGCCATGGACAGATTGAAGCTTTCTTT	CASSHGQIEAFF
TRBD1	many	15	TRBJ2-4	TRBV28	TGTGCCAGCAGTTCAAGAGGGACAGGACAGCCTAGCGCCTACTTC	CASSSRGTGQPSAYF
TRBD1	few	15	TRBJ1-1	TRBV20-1	TGCAGTGCTGGAGACCCGGGACAGGGGTACACTGAAGCTTTCTTT	CSAGDPGQGYTEAFF
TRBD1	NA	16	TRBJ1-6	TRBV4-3	TGCGCCAGCAGCCAAGATTGGCCAGGGGGTAATTCACCCCTCCACTTT	CASSQDWPGGNSPLHF
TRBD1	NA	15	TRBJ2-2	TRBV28	TGTGCCAGCAGGGACGACAGGGCGGGCACCGGGGAGCTGTTTTTT	CASRDDRAGTGELFF
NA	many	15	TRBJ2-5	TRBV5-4	TGTGCCAGCAGCTCTGGACTGGAGCGGGAAGAGACCCAGTACTTC	CASSSGLEREETQYF
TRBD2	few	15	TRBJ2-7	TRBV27	TGTGCCAGCAGTCGGACTAGCGGGCTACCCTACGAGCAGTACTTC	CASSRTSGLPYEQYF
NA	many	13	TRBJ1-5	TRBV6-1	TGTGCCAGCATAGTGAGCTACAATCAGCCCCAGCATTTT	CASIVSYNQPQHF
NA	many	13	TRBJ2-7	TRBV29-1	TGCAGCGTTGTCCCCTCCGGGTACTACGAGCAGTACTTC	CSVVPSGYYEQYF
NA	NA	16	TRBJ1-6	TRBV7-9	TGTGCCAGCAGCTTGCCTGCGGGATCGACGAATTCACCCCTCCACTTT	CASSLPAGSTNSPLHF
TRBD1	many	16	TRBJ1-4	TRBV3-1	TGTGCCAGCAGCCTTAAGCTGACAGGGGATAGAGAAAAACTGTTTTTT	CASSLKLTGDREKLFF
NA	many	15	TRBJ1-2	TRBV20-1	TGCAGTGCTAGAGTGGGGCAGGGAGAGGCGTATGGCTACACCTTC	CSARVGQGEAYGYTF
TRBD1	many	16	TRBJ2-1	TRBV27	TGTGCCAGCAGTTTGATTTGGGGACAGAGCTCTTGGGAGCAGTTCTTC	CASSLIWGQSSWEQFF
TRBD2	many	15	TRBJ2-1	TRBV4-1	TGCGCCAGCAGCCGGAGCGGGGGTGTTTACAATGAGCAGTTCTTC	CASSRSGGVYNEQFF
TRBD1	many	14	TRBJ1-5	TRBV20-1	TGCAGTGCTAGAATGTCAGGGGGCTACCCGCCCCAGCATTTT	CSARMSGGYPPQHF
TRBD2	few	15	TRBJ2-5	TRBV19	TGTGCCAGTAGTATACCCCGGGGGGGAGTGGAGACCCAGTACTTC	CASSIPRGGVETQYF